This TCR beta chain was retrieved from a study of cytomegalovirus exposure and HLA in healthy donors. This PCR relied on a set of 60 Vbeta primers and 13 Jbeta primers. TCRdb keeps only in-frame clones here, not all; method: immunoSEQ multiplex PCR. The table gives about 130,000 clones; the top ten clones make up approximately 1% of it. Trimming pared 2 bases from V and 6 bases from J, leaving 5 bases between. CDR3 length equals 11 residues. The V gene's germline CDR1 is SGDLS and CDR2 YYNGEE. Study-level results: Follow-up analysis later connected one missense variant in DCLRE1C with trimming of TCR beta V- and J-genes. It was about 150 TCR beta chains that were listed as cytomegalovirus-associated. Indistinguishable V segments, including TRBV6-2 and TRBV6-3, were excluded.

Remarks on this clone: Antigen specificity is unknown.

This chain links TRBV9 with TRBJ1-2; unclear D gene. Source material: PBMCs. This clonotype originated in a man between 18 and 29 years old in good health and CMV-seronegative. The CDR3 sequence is CASSVQNGYTF. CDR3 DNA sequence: TGTGCCAGCAGCGTCCAAAATGGCTACACCTTC.